A selection of T cell receptor beta chains follows, all from one sample in a study of blood T cells in healthy people across ages. A single record per CDR3 protein comes from TCRdb applying MiXCR to the 5' RACE reads. The sample holds roughly 930,000 distinct CDR3 sequences, 48% seen once. Sequencing was carried out using blood. The origin of the receptors is a man younger than 45 in good health. CDR3s include the opening cysteine and the closing phenylalanine or tryptophan. Fields, in order: clone size, J gene, V gene, D gene, CDR3 protein, CDR3 DNA. D genes are given only for firm matches. Clone size is not always given. Where it is, it says once, few, many or a class for expanded clones.

few TRBJ2-2 TRBV29-1 TRBD2 CSVERGLNTGELFF TGCAGCGTCGAGCGGGGACTGAACACCGGGGAGCTGTTTTTT
NA TRBJ2-4 TRBV5-6 NA CASSLVMDQNIQYF TGTGCCAGCAGCTTGGTTATGGACCAAAACATTCAGTACTTC
NA TRBJ2-3 TRBV4-1 NA CASSQPASDTQYF TGCGCCAGCAGCCAACCAGCATCAGATACGCAGTATTTT
NA TRBJ1-2 TRBV7-2 NA CASSLPRDTNYGYTF TGTGCCAGCAGCCTCCCACGGGACACTAACTATGGCTACACCTTC
NA TRBJ2-3 TRBV5-1 TRBD1 CASSPSTGTDTQYF TGCGCCAGCAGCCCTTCGACAGGGACAGATACGCAGTATTTT
NA TRBJ1-4 TRBV4-2 NA CASSQVQTLREKLFF TGTGCCAGCAGCCAAGTACAGACCCTTCGGGAAAAACTGTTTTTT
NA TRBJ1-3 TRBV7-2 NA CASSLALGSSSGNTIYF TGTGCCAGCAGCTTAGCCCTAGGGTCAAGCTCTGGAAACACCATATATTTT
NA TRBJ2-1 TRBV12-3/TRBV12-4 NA CASSLWRGDLYNEQFF TGTGCCAGCAGTTTGTGGCGGGGAGACCTCTACAATGAGCAGTTCTTC
NA TRBJ2-3 TRBV4-3 NA CASSPGRPDVDTQYF TGCGCCAGCAGCCCGGGACGACCTGACGTGGATACGCAGTATTTT
NA TRBJ2-3 TRBV12-3/TRBV12-4 TRBD2 CASSLWLPSGLTDTQYF TGTGCCAGCAGTTTATGGCTTCCTAGCGGCCTCACGGATACGCAGTATTTT
NA TRBJ2-2 TRBV6-1 NA CASSEIQNTGELFF TGTGCCAGCAGTGAAATTCAGAACACCGGGGAGCTGTTTTTT
few TRBJ2-1 TRBV5-1 NA CASSSRLGNEQFF TGCGCCAGCAGCTCCCGTCTGGGCAATGAGCAGTTCTTC
few TRBJ2-1 TRBV2 TRBD2 CASRAGTTKSDEQFF TGTGCCAGCAGAGCCGGGACTACGAAATCAGATGAGCAGTTCTTC
NA TRBJ2-5 TRBV20-1 NA CSTQRDSQETQYF TGCAGCACACAACGGGACTCCCAAGAGACCCAGTACTTC
NA TRBJ1-2 TRBV29-1 NA CSVHGGGLYGYTF TGCAGCGTGCACGGGGGAGGGTTGTACGGCTACACCTTC
NA TRBJ2-1 TRBV28 NA CASSWVADEQFF TGTGCCAGCAGCTGGGTCGCGGATGAGCAGTTCTTC
few TRBJ2-3 TRBV6-2/TRBV6-3 TRBD2 CASSLGEGHTDTQYF TGTGCCAGCAGTCTAGGGGAGGGCCACACAGATACGCAGTATTTT
NA TRBJ2-1 TRBV20-1 NA CSATHRVNEQFF TGCAGTGCTACCCACAGGGTGAACGAGCAGTTCTTC
NA TRBJ2-1 TRBV5-1 NA CASSLNGQPNSYNEQFF TGCGCCAGCAGCTTGAACGGACAGCCTAACTCCTACAATGAGCAGTTCTTC
NA TRBJ1-1 TRBV27 TRBD1 CASSPLGQGGGNTEAFF TGTGCCAGCAGTCCCCTGGGACAGGGGGGAGGGAACACTGAAGCTTTCTTT
NA TRBJ2-4 TRBV5-6 NA CASSSSTVENIQYF NA
NA TRBJ1-1 TRBV4-1 NA CASSVPDWNTEAFF TGCGCCAGCAGCGTTCCAGACTGGAACACTGAAGCTTTCTTT
NA TRBJ2-1 TRBV4-2 TRBD2 CASTGTSASYNEQFF TGTGCCAGCACTGGGACTAGCGCTTCCTACAATGAGCAGTTCTTC
NA TRBJ2-7 TRBV7-8 NA CASSPCAGGGCEQYF TGTGCCAGCAGCCCCTGTGCAGGTGGAGGCTGCGAGCAGTACTTC
few TRBJ1-1 TRBV6-6 NA CASSYVTTNTEAFF TGTGCCAGCAGTTACGTGACCACAAACACTGAAGCTTTCTTT